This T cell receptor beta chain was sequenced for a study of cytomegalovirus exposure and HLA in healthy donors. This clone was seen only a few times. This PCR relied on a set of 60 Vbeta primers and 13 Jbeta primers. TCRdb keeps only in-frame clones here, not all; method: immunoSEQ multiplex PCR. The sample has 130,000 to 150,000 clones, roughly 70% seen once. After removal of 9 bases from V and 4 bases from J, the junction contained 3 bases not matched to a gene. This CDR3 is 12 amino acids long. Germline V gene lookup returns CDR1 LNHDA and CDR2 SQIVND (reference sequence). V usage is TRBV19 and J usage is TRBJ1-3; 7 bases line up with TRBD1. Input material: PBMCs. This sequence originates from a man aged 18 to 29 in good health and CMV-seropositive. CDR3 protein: CASLGQGNTIYF. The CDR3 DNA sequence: TGTGCCAGCCTGGGACAGGGAAACACCATATATTTT.